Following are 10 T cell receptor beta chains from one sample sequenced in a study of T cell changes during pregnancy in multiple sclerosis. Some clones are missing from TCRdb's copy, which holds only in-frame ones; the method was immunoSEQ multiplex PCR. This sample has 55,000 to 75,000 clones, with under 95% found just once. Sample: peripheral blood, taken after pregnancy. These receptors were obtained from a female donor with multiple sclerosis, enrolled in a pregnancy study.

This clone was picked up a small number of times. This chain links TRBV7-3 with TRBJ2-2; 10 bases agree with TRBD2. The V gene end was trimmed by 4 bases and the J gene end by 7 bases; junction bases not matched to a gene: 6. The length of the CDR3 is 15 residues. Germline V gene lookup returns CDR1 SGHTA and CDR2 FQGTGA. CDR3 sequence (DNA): TGTGCCAGCAGCTCCCTCGGACTAGCGGTCGGGGAGCTGTTTTTT. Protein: CASSSLGLAVGELFF.

DNA of the CDR3: TGCGCCAGCAAAGGACAGGGGGCGGCAGATACGCAGTATTTT. This codes for CASKGQGAADTQYF. V is TRBV5-1 and J is TRBJ2-3; 11 nucleotides agree with TRBD1. This CDR3 spans 14 amino acids. Losses at the gene ends were 6 bases for V and 4 bases for J; bases not matched to a gene: 4. The germline gives CDR1 SGHRS, CDR2 YFSETQ.

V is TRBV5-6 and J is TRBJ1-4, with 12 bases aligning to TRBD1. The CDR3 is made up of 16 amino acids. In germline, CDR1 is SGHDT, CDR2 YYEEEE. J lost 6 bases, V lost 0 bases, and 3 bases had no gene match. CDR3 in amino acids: CASSLEGQGADEKLFF. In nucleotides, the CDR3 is TGTGCCAGCAGCTTGGAGGGACAGGGGGCGGATGAAAAACTGTTTTTT.

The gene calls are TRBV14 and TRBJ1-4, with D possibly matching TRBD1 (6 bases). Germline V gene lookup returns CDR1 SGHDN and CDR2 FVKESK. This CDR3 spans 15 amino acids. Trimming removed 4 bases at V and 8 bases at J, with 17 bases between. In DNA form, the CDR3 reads TGTGCCAGCAGCCCCCCTACAGGGCGTGGGGAAAAACTGTTTTTT. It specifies CASSPPTGRGEKLFF.

CDR3 sequence reads: CAWSDRSMNTEAFF. The CDR3 nucleotides read TGTGCCTGGAGCGACCGGAGCATGAACACTGAAGCTTTCTTT. The rearrangement joins TRBV30 to TRBJ1-1; D call uncertain. The CDR3 has 14 amino acids. Trimming cost V 3 bases and J 0 bases, with 11 bases left between them. Germline loops: CDR1 GTSNPN, CDR2 SVGIG (reference sequence).

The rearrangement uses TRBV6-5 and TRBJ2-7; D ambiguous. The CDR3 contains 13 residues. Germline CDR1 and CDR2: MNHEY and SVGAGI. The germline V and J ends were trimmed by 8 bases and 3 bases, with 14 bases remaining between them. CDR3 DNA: TGTGCCAGCGCTAGAGGCTGGCACTACGAGCAGTACTTC. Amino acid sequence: CASARGWHYEQYF.

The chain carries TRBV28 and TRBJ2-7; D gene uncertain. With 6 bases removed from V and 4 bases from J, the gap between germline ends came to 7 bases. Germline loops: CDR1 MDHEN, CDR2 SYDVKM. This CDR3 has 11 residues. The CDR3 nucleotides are TGTGCCAGCAGCAATGAGTACGAGCAGTACTTC. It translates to CASSNEYEQYF.

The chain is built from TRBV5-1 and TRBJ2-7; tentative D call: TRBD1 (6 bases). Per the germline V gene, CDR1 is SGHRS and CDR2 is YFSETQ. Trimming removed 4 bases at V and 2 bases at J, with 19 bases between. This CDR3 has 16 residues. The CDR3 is CASSPLQSAGAYEQYF. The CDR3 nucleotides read TGCGCCAGCAGCCCCCTCCAGTCCGCAGGGGCCTACGAGCAGTACTTC.

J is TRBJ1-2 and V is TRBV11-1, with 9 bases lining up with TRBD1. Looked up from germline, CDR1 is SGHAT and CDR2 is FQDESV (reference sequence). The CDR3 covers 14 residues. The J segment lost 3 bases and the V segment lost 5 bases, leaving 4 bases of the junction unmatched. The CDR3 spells CASSLGTGYYGYTF. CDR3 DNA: TGTGCCAGCAGCCTTGGGACAGGGTACTATGGCTACACCTTC.

The chain's CDR3 is CASRLGGISTDTQYF. The DNA for the CDR3 is TGCGCCAGCAGGTTAGGCGGGATCAGCACAGATACGCAGTATTTT. J is TRBJ2-3 and V is TRBV5-1; possibly TRBD2 for D (6 bases). The CDR3 has 15 amino acids. V was clipped by 5 bases and J by 0 bases, with 13 bases between them. The V gene's germline CDR1 is SGHRS and CDR2 YFSETQ.